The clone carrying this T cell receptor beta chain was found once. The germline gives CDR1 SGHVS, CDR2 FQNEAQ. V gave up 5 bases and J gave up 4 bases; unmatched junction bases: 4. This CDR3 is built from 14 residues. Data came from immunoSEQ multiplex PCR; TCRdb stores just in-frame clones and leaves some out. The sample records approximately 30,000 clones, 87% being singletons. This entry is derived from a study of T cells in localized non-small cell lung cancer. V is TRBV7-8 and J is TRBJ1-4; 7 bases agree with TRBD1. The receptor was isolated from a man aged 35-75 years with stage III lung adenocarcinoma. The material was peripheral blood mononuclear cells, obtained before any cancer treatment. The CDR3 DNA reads TGTGCCAGCAGCAAAGGGACAGTTAATGAAAAACTGTTTTTT. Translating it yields CASSKGTVNEKLFF.